This T cell receptor (beta chain) emerged from a study of monozygotic twins with inflammatory bowel disease (dated by TCRdb to 2018 to 2020). As for the study more broadly: In total, roughly 28 monozygotic twin pairs made up the full study: 19 Danish pairs, all IBD-discordant, plus nine German pairs, of which four were IBD-concordant and five were IBD-discordant. Within discordant pairs, disease-associated traits were sought mainly by comparing IBD patients with their genetically identical healthy co-twins. Each individual had, on average, about 151 000 unique TCRalpha sequences and 181 000 unique TCRbeta sequences available for analysis. Summary of the overall study and its limitations: The results gave no support for a single strong signal or clonotype linked to IBD. Compared with healthy twins, IBD patients had fewer clonotypes in common with other individuals, a difference most pronounced in patients showing signs of disease activity. Repertoire similarity did not differ between concordant and discordant twins, which could be due to limited statistical power. Because patients were on differing immunosuppressive treatments, the repertoires may have picked up extra background noise and inter-individual variability. Measured by the inverse Simpson index, TCRbeta repertoire diversity was lower in IBD patients than in their healthy co-twins. Distinction between different T cell subtypes could not be achieved in the analysis.

The library was obtained by 5' RACE. The input for every TCR library was roughly 3,200 ng of total RNA. cDNA was synthesized with SMARTScribe reverse transcriptase in eight separate reactions per sample. Unique molecular identifiers containing a 6-nucleotide sample barcode were introduced through template switching during cDNA synthesis. TCRalpha and TCRbeta cDNA was amplified in two nested PCRs of approximately 16 and 10 cycles, and bead purification was carried out after each PCR. Before amplification, the cDNA was treated with uracil DNA-glycosylase and purified using the QIAquick PCR purification kit. In the second PCR, Illumina TruSeq-compatible adapters and sample-specific barcodes were added. TapeStation and Qubit were used to check library quality and concentration, and about 4.5 ng of each library was pooled. The pooled libraries were sequenced with 2 x 100 bp reads and custom sequencing primers on an Illumina HiSeq2500 single-index Rapid Run. The original pipeline was this. MiGEC version 1.2.6 was used for UMI-based consensus assembly to correct PCR and sequencing errors. V(D)J alignment, clonotype assembly and CDR3 extraction were performed with MiXCR version 2.1.1. To normalise gene usage, clonotype sharing and MAIT/NKT TCR abundance, the top 1000, 10 000 and 20 000 clonotypes in each sample were analysed. Diversity was computed as the inverse Simpson index with the vegan R package after downsampling to 27 000 UMIs. Statistical testing used paired Mann-Whitney U tests on the discordant twin pairs and applied Benjamini-Hochberg correction for multiple testing. After reprocessing by TCRdb, each CDR3 protein sequence is one entry, and no DNA is given. TCRdb's processing, not the study's, gives the V and J calls here. The sample table includes around 380,000 distinct CDR3 sequences. The top ten clones comprise roughly 2.5% of the sample.

On this clonotype itself: The antigen it recognizes is unknown.

Per the germline V gene, MDHEN is the CDR1 and SYDVKM is the CDR2. The CDR3 starts with the cysteine, ends with the phenylalanine, and has 15 residues. No DNA has been recorded. From each donor, a roughly 2.5 ml peripheral blood sample was collected into PAXgene tubes and stored at -80 degrees C. Without any T cell sorting, total RNA was extracted from whole blood using the PAXgene blood miRNA kit on an automated QIAcube. Peripheral blood from monozygotic twin pairs concordant or discordant for inflammatory bowel disease was subjected to deep TCRalpha and TCRbeta repertoire profiling with unique molecular barcoding. For every twin pair, smoking habits were documented, and each individual was categorised as a current, former or never smoker.

This chain joins TRBV28 to TRBJ2-7; without DNA, the TCRdb call of TRBD1 cannot be checked. Sequences were obtained from blood. The sequence was collected from a human donor with ulcerative colitis or Crohn's disease, or a healthy co-twin of an affected twin (not recorded which). CDR3 loop: CASAMPGQGPREQYF.